These 17 T cell receptor beta chains were all obtained from the same sample, sequenced in a study of T cell repertoires in cytomegalovirus infection. TCRdb re-derived calls from the reads in MiXCR, one entry per CDR3 protein. Here the sample spans around 570,000 distinct CDR3 sequences, 40% being singletons. These receptors lack a known antigen. The sample here was cultured PBMCs, taken from culture after CMV antigen stimulation. Receptors were obtained from a human donor in good health (CMV status not recorded). Some clones in this sample may be carry-over from other donors' samples.

This clonotype was observed a handful of times. The gene calls are TRBV6-2 or TRBV6-3 and TRBJ2-3; possibly TRBD2 for D (6 bases). The germline V gene encodes CDR1 MNHEY and CDR2 SVGEGT. CDR3 length: 16 amino acids. Trimming shortened V by 6 bases and J by 1 base, and 17 bases separated the two germline ends. CDR3 residues: CASSFPGLGRTDTQYF. The CDR3 coding sequence is TGTGCCAGCAGCTTCCCGGGACTCGGTCGCACAGATACGCAGTATTTT.

This clonotype was observed once. The chain employs TRBV18 and TRBJ2-1; D perhaps matches TRBD1 (5 bases). V dropped 3 bases and J dropped 8 bases, with 20 bases sitting between them. The germline gives CDR1 KGHSH, CDR2 LQKENI. This CDR3 is built from 16 residues. DNA for the CDR3: TGTGCCAGCTCACCCCGAATCTCCCAGGGATTCGATGAGCAGTTCTTC. Translated: CASSPRISQGFDEQFF. Based on the CDR3 plus reference TRBV18 and TRBJ2-1, the full variable domain is NAGVMQNPRHLVRRRGQEARLRCSPMKGHSHVYWYRQLPEEGLKFMVYLQKENIIDESGMPKERFSAEFPKEGPSILRIQQVVRGDSAAYFCASSPRISQGFDEQFFGPGTRLTVL.

This clonotype has more than one count but fewer than ten. The rearrangement links TRBV7-2 to TRBJ2-5; the match to TRBD2 covers 8 bases. Per the germline V gene, CDR1 is SGHTA and CDR2 is FQGNSA. The CDR3 runs to 15 residues. J lost 1 base, V lost 4 bases, and 5 bases had no gene match. CDR3 sequence: CASSSRREAQETQYF. The DNA for the CDR3 is TGTGCCAGCAGCTCAAGGCGGGAGGCCCAAGAGACCCAGTACTTC.

This chain connects TRBV7-2 to TRBJ1-2, with D unresolved. The germline gives CDR1 SGHTA, CDR2 FQGNSA. The CDR3 consists of 13 residues. Trimming left V 5 bases short and J 3 bases short, with 10 bases between. CDR3: CASSTTWDYGYTF. The CDR3, as DNA: TGTGCCAGCAGCACAACTTGGGACTATGGCTACACCTTC.

The J gene is TRBJ2-7, the V gene TRBV7-8, with 14 bases lining up with TRBD2. Trimming at V came to 2 bases and at J to 4 bases, leaving 7 bases not matched to a gene. The length of the CDR3 is 17 residues. CDR1 is SGHVS, CDR2 FQNEAQ, per germline. The CDR3 DNA reads TGTGCCAGCAGCTTACTTGGGGGGACTAGCGGGGGTTACGAGCAGTACTTC. Protein product: CASSLLGGTSGGYEQYF.

The table lists this clonotype with a few counts. The rearrangement joins TRBV11-2 to TRBJ2-3; D not certain. Trimming removed 1 base at V and 0 bases at J, with 8 bases between. From germline, CDR1 is SGHAT and CDR2 FQNNGV. The CDR3 totals 15 residues. CDR3 DNA sequence: TGTGCCAGCAGCTTAGTCATTGGGAGCACAGATACGCAGTATTTT. As protein: CASSLVIGSTDTQYF.

Only a few counts were recorded for this clonotype. V usage is TRBV7-2 and J usage is TRBJ2-5; 11 positions agree with TRBD2. The J segment lost 5 bases and the V segment lost 0 bases, leaving 5 bases of the junction unmatched. This CDR3 is 16 amino acids long. In germline, CDR1 is SGHTA, CDR2 FQGNSA. Written as DNA, the CDR3 is TGTGCCAGCAGCTTAGCGCTAGCGGGAGGAGGGGAGACCCAGTACTTC. Protein sequence: CASSLALAGGGETQYF.

The V gene is TRBV12-3 or TRBV12-4, the J gene TRBJ2-3, with TRBD2 identical over 7 bases. The CDR3 length is 16 residues. V lost 10 bases, J lost 3 bases, and 16 bases stayed unmatched. The CDR3 DNA is TGTGCCATACGTTCCCTTGGACTAGTTAATACAGATACGCAGTATTTT. Amino acids: CAIRSLGLVNTDTQYF.

The chain is built from TRBV5-4 and TRBJ1-2; D gene ambiguous. Germline V gives CDR1 SGHNT, CDR2 YYREEE (reference sequence). The CDR3 extends over 14 amino acids. V lost 5 bases to trimming and J lost 7 bases, with 18 bases between them. The CDR3 DNA sequence: TGTGCCAGCAGGGGAATACCCCTTGGAGGTGGCTACACCTTC. Its translation is CASRGIPLGGGYTF.

The chain uses TRBV7-2 and TRBJ2-1; a weak D match, TRBD2 (6 bases). The CDR3 runs 15 residues. Trimming left V 6 bases short and J 8 bases short, with 20 bases between. Germline assignment: CDR1 SGHTA and CDR2 FQGNSA. The CDR3 spells CASSPRASVLYEQFF. CDR3 DNA: TGTGCCAGCAGTCCTAGGGCTAGCGTCCTCTATGAGCAGTTCTTC.

The chain joins TRBV19 to TRBJ2-7; TRBD1 aligns across 9 bases. V was clipped by 6 bases and J by 7 bases; unmatched bases: 10. Germline CDR1 is LNHDA and CDR2 is SQIVND (reference sequence). The CDR3 has 14 amino acids. This CDR3 is CASSSYRGHKEQYF. As DNA, the CDR3 is TGTGCCAGTAGCTCATACAGGGGGCATAAGGAGCAGTACTTC. The full variable domain, its missing parts supplied by reference TRBV19 and TRBJ2-7, is DGGITQSPKYLFRKEGQNVTLSCEQNLNHDAMYWYRQDPGQGLRLIYYSQIVNDFQKGDIAEGYSVSREKKESFPLTVTSAQKNPTAFYLCASSSYRGHKEQYFGPGTRLTVT.

The chain combines TRBV7-2 with TRBJ2-7; D uncertain. V gave up 1 base and J gave up 7 bases, with 11 bases separating them. This CDR3 spans 13 amino acids. CDR1 and CDR2 (germline): SGHTA, FQGNSA. As DNA, the CDR3 is TGTGCCAGCAGCTTAGGGGCCCCTCGGGAGCAGTACTTC. Encoded protein: CASSLGAPREQYF.

This chain connects TRBV7-9 to TRBJ2-1; D is undetermined. V dropped 7 bases and J dropped 4 bases, with 17 bases sitting between them. The CDR3 has 15 residues. Germline lookup yields CDR1 SEHNR and CDR2 FQNEAQ (reference sequence). The CDR3 spells CASTRPNLGYNEQFF. The CDR3, as DNA: TGTGCCAGCACCAGACCTAACCTCGGTTACAATGAGCAGTTCTTC.

This chain joins TRBV2 and TRBJ2-6; D is uncertain. In germline, CDR1 is SNHLY, CDR2 FYNNEI. Trimming stripped 8 bases from V and 0 bases from J, with 8 bases between. CDR3 length equals 14 residues. CDR3 protein: CASRLGSGANVLTF. The CDR3 bases are TGTGCCAGCCGTCTAGGCTCTGGGGCCAACGTCCTGACTTTC.

Comments on this clonotype: At one boundary the junction diverges from the germline segment, which might be a read error. This chain joins TRBV6-2 or TRBV6-3 and TRBJ2-7; TRBD1 matches 8 bases. Germline assignment: CDR1 MNHEY and CDR2 SVGEGT. This CDR3 has 19 amino acids. The CDR3: CACSYRRRLTGQASLEQYF. The CDR3 region has the DNA TGTGCCTGCAGTTACCGTAGAAGACTAACGGGACAGGCCTCCTTGGAGCAGTACTTC.

The V gene is TRBV6-6, the J gene TRBJ2-2; unclear D gene. CDR1 is MNHNY, CDR2 SVGAGI, per germline (reference sequence). Trimming removed 3 bases from V and 2 bases from J, with 7 bases in between. This CDR3 contains 14 residues. The CDR3 loop reads CASSYSVNTGELFF. The CDR3 DNA reads TGTGCCAGCAGTTATTCGGTTAACACCGGGGAGCTGTTTTTT.

The chain recombines TRBV10-3 with TRBJ2-5; possibly TRBD1 for D (5 bases). The CDR3 runs 14 residues. Germline V gene sequence: CDR1 ENHRY, CDR2 SYGVKD. Trimming shortened V by 6 bases and J by 3 bases, and 14 bases separated the two germline ends. Here the CDR3 DNA reads TGTGCCATCAGCCGTGGCAGGGCAGAAGAGACCCAGTACTTC. Protein product: CAISRGRAEETQYF.